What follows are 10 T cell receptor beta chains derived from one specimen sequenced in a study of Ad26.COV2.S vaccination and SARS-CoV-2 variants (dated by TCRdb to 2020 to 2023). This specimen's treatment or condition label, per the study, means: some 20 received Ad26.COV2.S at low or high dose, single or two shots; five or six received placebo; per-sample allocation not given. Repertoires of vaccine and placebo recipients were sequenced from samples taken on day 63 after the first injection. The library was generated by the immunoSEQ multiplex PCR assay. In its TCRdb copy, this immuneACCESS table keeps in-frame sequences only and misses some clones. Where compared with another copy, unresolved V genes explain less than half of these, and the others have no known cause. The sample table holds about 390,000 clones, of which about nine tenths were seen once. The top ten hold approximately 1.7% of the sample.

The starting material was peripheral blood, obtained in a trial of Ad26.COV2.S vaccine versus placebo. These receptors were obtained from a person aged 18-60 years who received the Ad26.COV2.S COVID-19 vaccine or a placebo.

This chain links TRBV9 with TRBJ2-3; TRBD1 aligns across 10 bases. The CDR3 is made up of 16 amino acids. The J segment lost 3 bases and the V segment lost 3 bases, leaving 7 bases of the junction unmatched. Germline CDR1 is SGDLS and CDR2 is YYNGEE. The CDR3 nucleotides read TGTGCCAGCAGCGGCCCGGGACAGGGGCCTACAGATACGCAGTATTTT. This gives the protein CASSGPGQGPTDTQYF.

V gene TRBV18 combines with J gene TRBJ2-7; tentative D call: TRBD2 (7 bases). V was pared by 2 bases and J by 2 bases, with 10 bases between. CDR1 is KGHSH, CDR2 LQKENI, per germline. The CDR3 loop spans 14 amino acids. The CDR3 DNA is TGTGCCAGCTCACCAGGAGGGGGGGCCTACGAGCAGTACTTC. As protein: CASSPGGGAYEQYF.

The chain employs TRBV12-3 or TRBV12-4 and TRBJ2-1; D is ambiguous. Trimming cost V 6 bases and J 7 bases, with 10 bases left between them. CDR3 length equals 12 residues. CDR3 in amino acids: CASSLKVNEQFF. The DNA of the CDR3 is TGTGCCAGCAGCCTAAAGGTGAATGAGCAGTTCTTC.

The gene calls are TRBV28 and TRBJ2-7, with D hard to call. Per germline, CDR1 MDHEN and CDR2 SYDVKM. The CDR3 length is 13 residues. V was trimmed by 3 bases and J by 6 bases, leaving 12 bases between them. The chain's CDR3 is CASSFQYRSEQYF. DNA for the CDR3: TGTGCCAGCAGTTTTCAGTATCGGTCCGAGCAGTACTTC.

Here the CDR3 reads CASSVLVPGPTLDYGYTF. The DNA of the CDR3 is TGTGCCAGCAGCGTACTCGTCCCAGGGCCCACACTTGACTATGGCTACACCTTC. The V and J genes are TRBV9 and TRBJ1-2, with D possibly being TRBD1 (5 bases). Per germline, CDR1 SGDLS and CDR2 YYNGEE. Trimming took off 1 base at V and 3 bases at J, with 22 bases between the two ends. This CDR3 contains 18 residues. Full variable domain (outside the CDR3, taken from reference TRBV9 and TRBJ1-2): DSGVTQTPKHLITATGQRVTLRCSPRSGDLSVYWYQQSLDQGLQFLIQYYNGEERAKGNILERFSAQQFPDLHSELNLSSLELGDSALYFCASSVLVPGPTLDYGYTFGSGTRLTVV.

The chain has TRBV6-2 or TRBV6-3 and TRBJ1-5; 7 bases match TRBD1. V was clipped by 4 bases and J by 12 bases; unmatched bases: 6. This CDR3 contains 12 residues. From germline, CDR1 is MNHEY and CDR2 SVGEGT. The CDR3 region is CASSSTGAVQHF. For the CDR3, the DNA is TGTGCCAGCAGTTCCACAGGGGCGGTCCAGCATTTT.

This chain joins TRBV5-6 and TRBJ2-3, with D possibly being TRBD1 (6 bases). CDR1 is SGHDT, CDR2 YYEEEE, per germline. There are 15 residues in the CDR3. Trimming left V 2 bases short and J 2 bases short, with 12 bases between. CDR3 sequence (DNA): TGTGCCAGCAGCTTCTGGACAGAAAACACAGATACGCAGTATTTT. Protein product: CASSFWTENTDTQYF.

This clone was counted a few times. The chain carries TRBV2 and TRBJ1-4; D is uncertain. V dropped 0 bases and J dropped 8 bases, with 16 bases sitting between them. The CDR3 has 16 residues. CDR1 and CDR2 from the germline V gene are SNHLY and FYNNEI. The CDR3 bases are TGTGCCAGCAGTGAAGCGCTTCTAGGGAATGAGGAAAAACTGTTTTTT. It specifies CASSEALLGNEEKLFF.

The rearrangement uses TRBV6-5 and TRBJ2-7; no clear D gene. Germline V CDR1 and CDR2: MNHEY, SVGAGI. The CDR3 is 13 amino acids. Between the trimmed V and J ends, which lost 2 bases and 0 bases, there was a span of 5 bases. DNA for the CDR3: TGTGCCAGCAGTTACGCCGGCTCCTACGAGCAGTACTTC. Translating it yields CASSYAGSYEQYF.

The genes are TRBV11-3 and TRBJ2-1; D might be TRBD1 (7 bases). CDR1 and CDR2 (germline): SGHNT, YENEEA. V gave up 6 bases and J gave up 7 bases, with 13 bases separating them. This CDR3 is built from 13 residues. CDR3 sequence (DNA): TGTGCCAGCAGTCATGCAGGGGGGAATGAGCAGTTCTTC. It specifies CASSHAGGNEQFF.